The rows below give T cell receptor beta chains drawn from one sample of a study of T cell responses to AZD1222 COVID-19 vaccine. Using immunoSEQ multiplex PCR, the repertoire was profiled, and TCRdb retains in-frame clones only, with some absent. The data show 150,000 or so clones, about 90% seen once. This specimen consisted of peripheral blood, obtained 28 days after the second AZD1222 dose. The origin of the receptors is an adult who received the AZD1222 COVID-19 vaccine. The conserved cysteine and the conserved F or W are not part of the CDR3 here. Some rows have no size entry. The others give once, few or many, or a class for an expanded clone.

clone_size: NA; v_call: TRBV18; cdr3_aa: ASSPTGGAIIGYT
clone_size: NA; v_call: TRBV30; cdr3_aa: AWRGQGLKEAF
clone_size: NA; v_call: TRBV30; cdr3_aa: AWSRGSSYNEQF
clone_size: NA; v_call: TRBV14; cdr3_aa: ASSQVGYRQF
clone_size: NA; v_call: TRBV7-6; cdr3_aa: ASSPGLNGYT
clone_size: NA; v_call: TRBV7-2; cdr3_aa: ASSRVGGHSRTGELF
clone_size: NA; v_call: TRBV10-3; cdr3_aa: AISDSHNTEAF
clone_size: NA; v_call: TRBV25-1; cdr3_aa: ASSRGVATEAF
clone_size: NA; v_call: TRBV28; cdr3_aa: ASSFGGRNTEAF
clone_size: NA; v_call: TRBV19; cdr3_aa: ASTPQGSPYGYT
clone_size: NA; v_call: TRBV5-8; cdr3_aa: ASSLGDRGPNYGYT
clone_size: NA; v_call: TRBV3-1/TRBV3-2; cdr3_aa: ASSRTENTEAF
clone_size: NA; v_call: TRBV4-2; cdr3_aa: ASSQDFRAGAGEQF
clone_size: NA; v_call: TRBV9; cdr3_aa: ASSVSDGSRNEQF
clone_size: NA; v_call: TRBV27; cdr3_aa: ASSLSGEGGYNEQF
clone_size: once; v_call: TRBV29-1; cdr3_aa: SVGWTEAF
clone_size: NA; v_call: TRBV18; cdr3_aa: ASSPVQGPAGVEKLF
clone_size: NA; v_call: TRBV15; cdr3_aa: ATSSSGYLGTEAF
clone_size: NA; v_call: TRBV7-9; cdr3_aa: ASSLGWDSPLH
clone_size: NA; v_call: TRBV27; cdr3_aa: ASRMTGGSYEQY
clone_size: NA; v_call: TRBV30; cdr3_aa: AWSVQPTYEQY
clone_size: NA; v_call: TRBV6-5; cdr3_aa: ASSFTATNEKLF
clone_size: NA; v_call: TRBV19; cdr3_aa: ASRSPDGGVEGYT
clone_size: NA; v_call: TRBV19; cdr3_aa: ASSVPGQGNEKLF
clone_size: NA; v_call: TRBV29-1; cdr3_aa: SVVANYGYT
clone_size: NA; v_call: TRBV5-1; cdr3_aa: ASSLAPGQGAIGELF
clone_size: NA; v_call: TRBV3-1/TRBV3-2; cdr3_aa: ASSQLRAAYNEQF
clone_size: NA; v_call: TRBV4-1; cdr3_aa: ASSQDAEEAF
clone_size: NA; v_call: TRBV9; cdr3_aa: ASSVGGDQETQY
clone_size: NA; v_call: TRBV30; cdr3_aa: AWSVRPPGRGGNQPQH
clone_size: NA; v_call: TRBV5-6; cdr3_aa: ASSLVPVMNTEAF
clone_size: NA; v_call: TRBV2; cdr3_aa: ASTTNQPGQGRRGGYT
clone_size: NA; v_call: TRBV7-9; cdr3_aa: ASSLGRGQDNYGYT
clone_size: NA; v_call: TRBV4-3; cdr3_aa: ASSQDRGGSDTQY
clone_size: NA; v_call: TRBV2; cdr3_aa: ASSELKPPGAGGLLAKNIQY
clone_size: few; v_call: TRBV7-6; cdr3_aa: ASSLQGQANEKLF
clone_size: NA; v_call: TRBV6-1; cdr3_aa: ASSDPTFVQDQPQH
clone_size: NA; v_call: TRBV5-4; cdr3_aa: ASSSTLGPQMGEQY
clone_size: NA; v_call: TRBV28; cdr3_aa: ASSFPRGQGNQPQH
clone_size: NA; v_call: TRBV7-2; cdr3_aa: ASSAILTTGSYGYT
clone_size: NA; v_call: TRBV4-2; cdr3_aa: ASSQYSRGTGLTDTQY
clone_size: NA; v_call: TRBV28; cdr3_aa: ASSMTGGNTEAF
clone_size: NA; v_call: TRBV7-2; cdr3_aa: ASSLAPEGHYGYT
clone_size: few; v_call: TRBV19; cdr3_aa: ASRVFHDSYNSPLH
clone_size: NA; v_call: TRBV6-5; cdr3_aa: ASRDRGKDNTEAF
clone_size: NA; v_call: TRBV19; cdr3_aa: ASRTTLTNTGELF
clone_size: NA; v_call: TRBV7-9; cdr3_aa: ASSLSGGELF